One sample yielded the 21 T cell receptor beta chains listed below, sequenced in a study of vaccination effects on CD4 cells after COVID-19. The culture ran for roughly ten days before CD4+ T cells were isolated. Only in-frame clones appear in the TCRdb table, and some are missing; sequencing was by immunoSEQ multiplex PCR. Found here are about 76,000 clones, 75% to 80% of them singletons; the top ten hold about 2%. The antigens for these receptors are not known. The sample here was CD4+ T cells from PBMCs cultured without peptide, taken before COVID-19 vaccination. These receptor sequences come from a human donor who received a COVID-19 vaccine.

The genes are TRBV15 and TRBJ1-4; D gene uncertain. Germline lookup yields CDR1 LNHNV and CDR2 YYDKDF (reference sequence). The CDR3 runs to 15 residues. V was pared by 5 bases and J by 5 bases, with 15 bases between. CDR3 sequence: CATSRRTGGNEKLFF. The CDR3 bases are TGTGCCACCAGCCGTAGGACGGGAGGGAATGAAAAACTGTTTTTT.

J is TRBJ1-5 and V is TRBV6-2 or TRBV6-3, with D possibly matching TRBD1 (5 bases). The CDR3 loop spans 15 amino acids. The V gene lost 2 bases and the J gene lost 0 bases, with 8 bases spanning the gap. Germline CDR1 and CDR2: MNHEY and SVGEGT. This CDR3 reads CASSYGGGSNQPQHF. CDR3 DNA sequence: TGTGCCAGCAGTTACGGGGGGGGTAGCAATCAGCCCCAGCATTTT.

The chain combines TRBV30 with TRBJ2-5, with TRBD2 as a possible D gene (6 bases). The V gene lost 1 base and the J gene lost 3 bases, with 18 bases spanning the gap. In germline, CDR1 is GTSNPN, CDR2 SVGIG (reference sequence). The CDR3 consists of 16 residues. The CDR3 loop is CAWSATPGLRKETQYF. CDR3 DNA: TGTGCCTGGAGTGCAACGCCGGGACTCAGAAAAGAGACCCAGTACTTC. Complete variable domain (other parts from reference TRBV30 and TRBJ2-5): SQTIHQWPATLVQPVGSPLSLECTVEGTSNPNLYWYRQAAGRGLQLLFYSVGIGQISSEVPQNLSASRPQDRQFILSSKKLLLSDSGFYLCAWSATPGLRKETQYFGPGTRLLVL.

The rearrangement uses TRBV6-6 and TRBJ1-1, with D possibly matching TRBD1 (6 bases). The CDR3 has 18 amino acids. Germline assignment: CDR1 MNHNY and CDR2 SVGAGI (reference sequence). With 5 bases removed from V and 3 bases from J, the gap between germline ends came to 25 bases. The CDR3 sequence is CASSPLGAGAPWDTEAFF. In DNA, the CDR3 is TGTGCCAGCAGTCCTCTTGGGGCGGGGGCCCCGTGGGACACTGAAGCTTTCTTT.

The V gene is TRBV2, the J gene TRBJ1-3; 7 bases agree with TRBD1. Germline V CDR1 and CDR2: SNHLY, FYNNEI. V lost 6 bases to trimming and J lost 5 bases; unmatched junction nucleotides: 7. The CDR3 sequence is 14 residues long. This chain's CDR3 is CASRSTGRRNTIYF. CDR3 coding DNA: TGTGCCAGCAGGTCGACAGGGCGAAGAAACACCATATATTTT. Drawing the rest from reference TRBV2 and TRBJ1-3, the complete variable domain is EPEVTQTPSHQVTQMGQEVILRCVPISNHLYFYWYRQILGQKVEFLVSFYNNEISEKSEIFDDQFSVERPDGSNFTLKIRSTKLEDSAMYFCASRSTGRRNTIYFGEGSWLTVV.

CDR3 amino acids: CASQGAWGAFF. CDR3 coding DNA: TGTGCCAGTCAGGGGGCTTGGGGTGCTTTCTTT. This chain joins TRBV19 and TRBJ1-1, with 8 bases lining up with TRBD1. The germline V gene encodes CDR1 LNHDA and CDR2 SQIVND (reference sequence). CDR3 length equals 11 residues. V was clipped by 8 bases and J by 11 bases; unmatched bases: 7.

This clone was counted a few times. In DNA, the CDR3 is TGTGCCAGCAGTGGAGGGACCCGTATCCCCGTC. Protein: CASSGGTRIPV. The rearrangement joins TRBV2 to TRBJ2-7; D tentatively fits TRBD1 or TRBD2 (5 bases each). There are 11 residues in the CDR3. CDR1 is SNHLY and CDR2 is FYNNEI in the germline V gene.

CDR3 in amino acids: CASSWDSYGYTF. The CDR3 nucleotides read TGTGCCAGCAGCTGGGACAGCTATGGCTACACCTTC. The chain combines TRBV12-3 or TRBV12-4 with TRBJ1-2; 7 nucleotides align to TRBD1. The CDR3 has 12 residues. J was trimmed by 4 bases and V by 6 bases; bases with no gene match: 2.

The genes are TRBV5-1 and TRBJ1-1, with D perhaps matching TRBD1 (5 bases). CDR3 length equals 14 residues. Germline-derived CDR1 and CDR2 are SGHRS and YFSETQ. Trimming took off 1 base at V and 2 bases at J, with 9 bases between the two ends. CDR3 coding DNA: TGCGCCAGCAGCTTGACAGGCGCTAACACTGAAGCTTTCTTT. Its protein product is CASSLTGANTEAFF.

This clone was counted only a few times. The chain employs TRBV28 and TRBJ1-5; the D is unclear. In germline, CDR1 is MDHEN, CDR2 SYDVKM. The germline V and J ends were trimmed by 1 base and 6 bases, with 7 bases remaining between them. CDR3 length: 13 residues. The CDR3 DNA follows: TGTGCCAGCAGTTTATTAACTGGTCAGCCCCAGCATTTT. Its translation: CASSLLTGQPQHF.

The chain uses TRBV5-1 and TRBJ1-3, with D possibly TRBD1 on 5 matching bases. The germline gives CDR1 SGHRS, CDR2 YFSETQ. CDR3 size: 15 residues. V was clipped by 0 bases and J by 0 bases, with 7 bases between them. The CDR3 DNA follows: TGCGCCAGCAGCTTGGGACAGAGCTCTGGAAACACCATATATTTT. As protein: CASSLGQSSGNTIYF.

The chain joins TRBV28 to TRBJ1-6; D might be TRBD1 (5 bases). V was clipped by 7 bases and J by 8 bases, with 18 bases between them. The CDR3 extends over 15 amino acids. Germline loops: CDR1 MDHEN, CDR2 SYDVKM. CDR3 nucleotide sequence: TGTGCCAGCACGGACCCCCCCACAGGAGATTCACCCCTCCACTTT. This encodes CASTDPPTGDSPLHF.

This chain joins TRBV2 and TRBJ2-5; D possibly corresponds to TRBD1 (6 bases). The CDR3 covers 15 residues. V was cut by 2 bases and J by 2 bases, with 12 bases left in between. Germline CDR1 reads SNHLY; CDR2 reads FYNNEI. CDR3 loop: CASSEIRGPQETQYF. The CDR3 nucleotides read TGTGCCAGCAGTGAAATCAGGGGACCGCAAGAGACCCAGTACTTC.

The J gene is TRBJ1-6, the V gene TRBV7-9; 9 positions match TRBD1. Per germline, CDR1 SEHNR and CDR2 FQNEAQ (reference sequence). The V segment lost 7 bases and the J segment 7 bases; nucleotides outside the gene matches: 8. The CDR3 is 15 residues long. The DNA for the CDR3 is TGTGCCAGCATCGCCCCCGGGACAGGGAATTCACCCCTCCACTTT. Translation: CASIAPGTGNSPLHF.

This clone was observed a few times. The chain employs TRBV9 and TRBJ1-3; no clear D gene. The V gene's germline CDR1 is SGDLS and CDR2 YYNGEE. The CDR3 spans 17 residues. The V end was cut by 0 bases, the J end by 0 bases, with 13 bases between. The CDR3 region has the DNA TGTGCCAGCAGCGTAGAAATTGACACGAGCTCTGGAAACACCATATATTTT. Amino acid sequence: CASSVEIDTSSGNTIYF.

The chain has TRBV6-4 and TRBJ2-2; D unclear. The length of the CDR3 is 13 residues. The ends were cut back, 4 bases at V and 6 bases at J, with 9 bases in the middle. CDR1 MRHNA and CDR2 SNTAGT come from the germline V gene. The CDR3 reads CASSASRSGELFF. CDR3 coding DNA: TGTGCCAGCAGTGCCTCTAGATCCGGGGAGCTGTTTTTT.

The J gene is TRBJ1-4, the V gene TRBV28; D unresolved. The germline CDR1 and CDR2 sequences are MDHEN and SYDVKM. Trimming stripped 7 bases from V and 0 bases from J, with 6 bases between. CDR3 length: 13 amino acids. The CDR3 sequence: CASIGPTNEKLFF. The CDR3 DNA reads as TGTGCCAGCATAGGGCCAACTAATGAAAAACTGTTTTTT.

The chain is built from TRBV19 and TRBJ2-3, with D possibly matching TRBD1 (6 bases). Per the germline V gene, CDR1 is LNHDA and CDR2 is SQIVND (reference sequence). The CDR3 runs 15 residues. Trimming took off 4 bases at V and 1 base at J, with 12 bases between the two ends. The CDR3 sequence: CASSTGVLRTDTQYF. CDR3 nucleotides: TGTGCCAGTAGTACAGGGGTATTGCGCACAGATACGCAGTATTTT.

This clone was recorded only once. The rearrangement uses TRBV5-1 and TRBJ1-4; maybe TRBD1 (5 bases). The CDR3 has 15 residues. Germline CDR1 SGHRS, CDR2 YFSETQ. Trimming took off 0 bases at V and 8 bases at J, with 14 bases between the two ends. As DNA, the CDR3 is TGCGCCAGCAGCTTGGTAGCCCAGGGAGGAGAAAAACTGTTTTTT. It yields the protein CASSLVAQGGEKLFF.

The table lists this clone with a count of one. The chain has TRBV24-1 and TRBJ2-7; D unclear. V was cut by 8 bases and J by 6 bases, with 10 bases left in between. Looked up from germline, CDR1 is KGHDR and CDR2 is SFDVKD. The CDR3 sequence is 11 residues long. The CDR3 spells CATNVWAEQYV. The CDR3 coding sequence is TGTGCCACCAACGTTTGGGCCGAGCAGTACGTC.

The J gene is TRBJ2-5, the V gene TRBV19; perhaps D is TRBD1 or TRBD2 (7 bases each). The V end lost 9 bases, the J end lost 5 bases, and 19 bases lay between the germline ends. Looked up from germline, CDR1 is LNHDA and CDR2 is SQIVND (reference sequence). The CDR3 contains 14 residues. The CDR3 reads CASAPYRGGETQYF. The CDR3 nucleotides are TGTGCCAGCGCCCCTTACAGGGGAGGGGAGACCCAGTACTTC.